The 30 T cell receptor beta chains below all came from one sample that was sequenced in a study of shared clonotypes between healthy human individuals (dated by TCRdb to the early 2020s). Receptors were amplified or captured by the immunoSEQ multiplex PCR assay. The table comes from immuneACCESS by way of TCRdb, which keeps in-frame sequences with V and J called. Part of the clones is missing from these tables; in studies checked, under half for an unresolved V gene and the rest for unknown reasons. The table for this sample lists fewer than 850,000 clones; around 72% of them were counted only once. The biggest ten clones account for under 2% of the sample. The sequencing sample was made of memory CD4+ T cells sorted from blood. Per the publication, the cell subset or site label means: CD45RA-negative fraction. These receptors were obtained from a young woman in good health.

This chain uses TRBV7-9 with TRBJ2-1; the match to TRBD2 covers 7 bases. V was clipped by 4 bases and J by 5 bases; unmatched bases: 8. CDR1 and CDR2 (germline): SEHNR, FQNEAQ (reference sequence). This CDR3 spans 15 amino acids. CDR3 region: CASSSAGVRHNEQFF. CDR3 in DNA: TGTGCCAGCAGCTCCGCGGGAGTTCGGCACAATGAGCAGTTCTTC.

The J gene is TRBJ2-1, the V gene TRBV20-1, with unresolved D. Germline lookup yields CDR1 DFQATT and CDR2 SNEGSKA (reference sequence). Trimming pared 6 bases from V and 11 bases from J, leaving 8 bases between. This CDR3 has 9 residues. CDR3 bases: TGCAGTGCCATCGACAAGCAGTTCTTC. Translating it yields CSAIDKQFF.

The J gene is TRBJ2-2, the V gene TRBV6-1; 11 bases fit TRBD2. This CDR3 comprises 14 residues. CDR1 and CDR2 (germline): MNHNS, SASEGT. V trimming: 7 bases; J trimming: 7 bases; junction bases outside the gene matches: 5. The CDR3 coding sequence is TGTGCCAGCATACTAGCGGGAGATAACGGGGAGCTGTTTTTT. Translating it yields CASILAGDNGELFF.

This rearrangement joins TRBV30 to TRBJ1-4; D is uncertain. CDR3 length equals 15 residues. V lost 0 bases, J lost 3 bases, and 11 bases lay in between. CDR1 and CDR2 from the germline V gene are GTSNPN and SVGIG (reference sequence). CDR3 protein: CAWSVANSANEKLFF. CDR3 bases: TGTGCCTGGAGTGTCGCTAATTCAGCTAATGAAAAACTGTTTTTT. The full variable domain, its missing parts supplied by reference TRBV30 and TRBJ1-4, is SQTIHQWPATLVQPVGSPLSLECTVEGTSNPNLYWYRQAAGRGLQLLFYSVGIGQISSEVPQNLSASRPQDRQFILSSKKLLLSDSGFYLCAWSVANSANEKLFFGSGTQLSVL.

There are many counts of this clone. The genes are TRBV5-1 and TRBJ2-3; possible D gene TRBD2, 5 bases. Looked up from germline, CDR1 is SGHRS and CDR2 is YFSETQ. The length of the CDR3 is 15 residues. V was pared by 0 bases and J by 4 bases, with 12 bases between. CDR3 residues: CASSLDGIGSDTQYF. CDR3 DNA: TGCGCCAGCAGCTTGGACGGGATTGGCTCAGATACGCAGTATTTT.

The chain recombines TRBV7-2 with TRBJ2-1, with 7 bases lining up with TRBD2. The germline V gene encodes CDR1 SGHTA and CDR2 FQGNSA. CDR3 length: 15 residues. V lost 2 bases, J lost 6 bases, and 7 bases stayed unmatched. The CDR3 spells CASSLRREFSNEQFF. The CDR3 bases are TGTGCCAGCAGCTTAAGGCGGGAGTTTTCCAATGAGCAGTTCTTC.

This clone was seen more than once but under ten times. The J gene is TRBJ1-2, the V gene TRBV30; D might be TRBD1 (5 bases). The germline gives CDR1 GTSNPN, CDR2 SVGIG (reference sequence). V was shortened by 5 bases and J by 6 bases, with 16 bases between the two germline ends. The length of the CDR3 is 13 residues. Here the CDR3 reads CAWSLGVANGYTF. DNA for the CDR3: TGTGCCTGGTCGTTAGGGGTAGCTAATGGCTACACCTTC.

The chain joins TRBV15 to TRBJ1-5, with a weak D call TRBD1 (5 bases). V gave up 4 bases and J gave up 0 bases, with 10 bases separating them. The CDR3 is 15 residues long. CDR1 and CDR2 from the germline V gene are LNHNV and YYDKDF (reference sequence). As DNA, the CDR3 is TGTGCCACCAGCAAACAGCAGGGTAGCAATCAGCCCCAGCATTTT. Translated, it gives CATSKQQGSNQPQHF. The whole variable domain, remainder taken from reference TRBV15 and TRBJ1-5, is DAMVIQNPRYQVTQFGKPVTLSCSQTLNHNVMYWYQQKSSQAPKLLFHYYDKDFNNEADTPDNFQSRRPNTSFCFLDIRSPGLGDTAMYLCATSKQQGSNQPQHFGDGTRLSIL.

The V and J genes are TRBV28 and TRBJ2-5; TRBD2 might be the D (6 bases). CDR1 is MDHEN, CDR2 SYDVKM, per germline. Trimming stripped 11 bases from V and 5 bases from J, with 24 bases between. CDR3 size: 15 residues. The CDR3 spells CAHQSYGGPWETQYF. The CDR3 DNA reads TGTGCCCATCAATCGTACGGAGGGCCCTGGGAGACCCAGTACTTC.

This chain connects TRBV19 to TRBJ1-4, with D possibly matching TRBD1 (6 bases). The ends were cut back, 4 bases at V and 7 bases at J, with 22 bases in the middle. Germline V gives CDR1 LNHDA, CDR2 SQIVND (reference sequence). The length of the CDR3 is 17 residues. Here the CDR3 reads CASSKSPAGGAGEKLFF. The CDR3 bases are TGTGCCAGTAGTAAAAGCCCCGCCGGGGGCGCAGGTGAAAAACTGTTTTTT.

V and J are TRBV11-1 and TRBJ2-7; 8 nucleotides match TRBD1. This CDR3 comprises 14 residues. Germline V lookup: CDR1 SGHAT, CDR2 FQDESV (reference sequence). V was pared by 10 bases and J by 5 bases, with 13 bases of the junction left unmatched. CDR3 loop: CATIDRDRSDEQYF. DNA for the CDR3: TGTGCCACCATCGACCGGGACAGGAGCGACGAGCAGTACTTC. Full variable domain (outside the CDR3, taken from reference TRBV11-1 and TRBJ2-7): EAEVAQSPRYKITEKSQAVAFWCDPISGHATLYWYRQILGQGPELLVQFQDESVVDDSQLPKDRFSAERLKGVDSTLKIQPAELGDSAMYLCATIDRDRSDEQYFGPGTRLTVT.

Note on this clone: Other DNA sequences in the sample encode the same CDR3. The chain joins TRBV4-2 to TRBJ2-3; no reliable D call. This CDR3 contains 14 residues. Germline V CDR1 and CDR2: LGHNA, YNFKEQ. Trimming cost V 1 base and J 0 bases, with 5 bases left between them. The CDR3: CASSQGGSTDTQYF. The CDR3 DNA reads TGTGCCAGCAGCCAAGGAGGCAGCACAGATACGCAGTATTTT.

The chain links TRBV11-2 to TRBJ1-2; the match to TRBD1 covers 10 bases. This CDR3 contains 13 residues. V was clipped by 6 bases and J by 5 bases; unmatched bases: 3. CDR1 SGHAT and CDR2 FQNNGV come from the germline V gene. This CDR3 reads CASSLGQGYGYTF. Written as DNA, the CDR3 is TGTGCCAGCAGTCTGGGACAGGGGTATGGCTACACCTTC. Using reference TRBV11-2 and TRBJ1-2 for the parts outside the CDR3, the full variable domain is EAGVAQSPRYKIIEKRQSVAFWCNPISGHATLYWYQQILGQGPKLLIQFQNNGVVDDSQLPKDRFSAERLKGVDSTLKIQPAKLEDSAVYLCASSLGQGYGYTFGSGTRLTVV.

The table lists this clone with a few counts. The gene calls are TRBV27 and TRBJ1-4; the D is unclear. CDR1 and CDR2 (germline): MNHEY, SMNVEV (reference sequence). The CDR3 loop spans 13 amino acids. Trimming cost V 7 bases and J 8 bases, with 14 bases left between them. The CDR3 DNA is TGTGCCAGCAAAGGTGGTTCGATAGAAAAACTGTTTTTT. Its translation: CASKGGSIEKLFF.

With regard to this clone: This specimen includes other DNA sequences encoding the same CDR3. The chain has TRBV5-1 and TRBJ1-2; D unclear. The CDR3 length is 13 residues. The germline V and J ends were trimmed by 4 bases and 2 bases, with 9 bases remaining between them. In germline, CDR1 is SGHRS, CDR2 YFSETQ. The CDR3, as DNA: TGCGCCAGCAGCATGGACGGGAACTATGGCTACACCTTC. Translating it yields CASSMDGNYGYTF.

The J gene is TRBJ2-1, the V gene TRBV2, with 13 bases that match TRBD2. This CDR3 has 15 residues. The trim removed 3 bases at V and 8 bases at J, leaving 4 bases unmatched. The germline CDR1 and CDR2 sequences are SNHLY and FYNNEI. The CDR3 protein is CASSDQGLAGHEQFF. Written as DNA, the CDR3 is TGTGCCAGCAGTGACCAGGGACTAGCGGGACATGAGCAGTTCTTC.

The V call is TRBV5-4, the J call TRBJ2-1, with 15 bases lining up with TRBD2. This CDR3 spans 18 amino acids. From germline, CDR1 is SGHNT and CDR2 YYREEE (reference sequence). V shed 1 base and J 6 bases; nucleotides not matched to a gene: 8. The CDR3 here is CASSLRLGTSGGTNEQFF. The CDR3 DNA reads TGTGCCAGCAGCTTGCGACTGGGGACTAGCGGGGGGACCAATGAGCAGTTCTTC.

CDR3 loop: CASSYGGTYADTQYF. The CDR3 coding sequence is TGTGCCAGCAGTTACGGGGGGACGTACGCAGATACGCAGTATTTT. J is TRBJ2-3 and V is TRBV6-5; D is perhaps TRBD2 (6 bases). The CDR3 extends over 15 amino acids. Trimming pared 2 bases from V and 4 bases from J, leaving 13 bases between. CDR1 is MNHEY, CDR2 SVGAGI, per germline.

V usage is TRBV11-2 and J usage is TRBJ1-4; D remains ambiguous. The V gene lost 2 bases and the J gene lost 4 bases, with 8 bases spanning the gap. In germline, CDR1 is SGHAT, CDR2 FQNNGV. There are 14 residues in the CDR3. The CDR3 DNA is TGTGCCAGCAGCTTATACGGCTATAATGAAAAACTGTTTTTT. Its protein product is CASSLYGYNEKLFF.

The V call is TRBV20-1, the J call TRBJ1-2; D gene uncertain. Germline V gene data show CDR1 as DFQATT and CDR2 as SNEGSKA (reference sequence). CDR3 size: 11 residues. The V end was cut by 3 bases, the J end by 3 bases, with 5 bases between. The CDR3, as DNA: TGCAGTGCTAGGACTGACTATGGCTACACCTTC. The encoded protein is CSARTDYGYTF.

The V gene is TRBV27, the J gene TRBJ2-1; 9 bases are shared with TRBD2. Germline values: CDR1 MNHEY, CDR2 SMNVEV (reference sequence). V dropped 8 bases and J dropped 8; count of bases not matched to a gene: 16. The length of the CDR3 is 16 residues. Here the CDR3 reads CASFSKGGRAGDEQFF. The CDR3 DNA reads TGTGCCAGCTTTTCGAAAGGCGGGAGGGCTGGTGATGAGCAGTTCTTC.

The J gene is TRBJ2-1, the V gene TRBV6-1, with D tentatively TRBD2 (5 bases). The V gene's germline CDR1 is MNHNS and CDR2 SASEGT. V lost 0 bases and J 2 bases, leaving 5 bases between the germline ends. CDR3 length: 14 residues. The CDR3 here is CASSEAGAYNEQFF. The CDR3 DNA is TGTGCCAGCAGTGAAGCGGGAGCCTACAATGAGCAGTTCTTC.

A note on this clone: The sample contains more than one DNA sequence encoding this CDR3. J is TRBJ2-2 and V is TRBV5-1; 12 positions match TRBD2. The germline V gene has CDR1 SGHRS and CDR2 YFSETQ. The ends lost 4 bases at V and 4 bases at J; junction bases unmatched: 5. The CDR3 spans 16 residues. CDR3 loop: CASSLTLAGGTGELFF. The CDR3 nucleotides are TGCGCCAGCAGCCTGACACTAGCGGGAGGCACCGGGGAGCTGTTTTTT.

The CDR3 bases are TGTGCCAGCAGCGGGACAGGGGGGGACACTGAAGCTTTCTTT. This sequence encodes CASSGTGGDTEAFF. The chain uses TRBV25-1 and TRBJ1-1; 11 positions agree with TRBD1. The V and J ends lost 6 bases and 3 bases, in that order; junction bases with no gene match: 3. Germline CDR1 MGHDK, CDR2 SYGVNS. This CDR3 spans 14 amino acids.

This clone is a singleton in its sample. This chain connects TRBV28 to TRBJ2-7; 11 bases fit TRBD2. The V segment lost 11 bases and the J segment 4 bases; nucleotides outside the gene matches: 10. There are 14 residues in the CDR3. Germline assignment: CDR1 MDHEN and CDR2 SYDVKM. CDR3 sequence reads: CAHGTPSGRYEQYF. CDR3 in DNA: TGTGCCCACGGAACCCCTAGCGGGAGGTACGAGCAGTACTTC.

The rearrangement links TRBV10-3 to TRBJ1-1; D unresolved. Germline CDR1 ENHRY, CDR2 SYGVKD. With 5 bases removed from V and 6 bases from J, the gap between germline ends came to 13 bases. The CDR3 has 13 residues. The CDR3 DNA reads TGTGCCATCAGTCGACCGGACGGCTCTGAAGCTTTCTTT. As protein: CAISRPDGSEAFF.

V is TRBV18 and J is TRBJ2-7; D is perhaps TRBD1 (6 bases). This CDR3 spans 15 amino acids. CDR1 and CDR2 from the germline V gene are KGHSH and LQKENI. V was trimmed by 4 bases and J by 0 bases, leaving 13 bases between them. The CDR3 region has the DNA TGTGCCAGCTCACACGAACAGGGATCCTCCTACGAGCAGTACTTC. Its protein product is CASSHEQGSSYEQYF.

Only a few counts were recorded for this clone. The genes are TRBV5-1 and TRBJ1-2; 7 positions agree with TRBD1. Germline CDR1 reads SGHRS; CDR2 reads YFSETQ. CDR3 size: 15 residues. Losses at the gene ends were 6 bases for V and 6 bases for J; bases not matched to a gene: 14. The CDR3: CASTYSTGLGDGYTF. CDR3 DNA sequence: TGCGCCAGCACCTACTCGACAGGGTTGGGCGATGGCTACACCTTC.

This chain connects TRBV19 to TRBJ1-5; maybe TRBD1 (5 bases). The CDR3 length is 15 residues. Germline V gives CDR1 LNHDA, CDR2 SQIVND (reference sequence). Trimming removed 0 bases at V and 9 bases at J, with 15 bases between. The CDR3 nucleotides are TGTGCCAGTAGTATAGATTTTCGGGAGGGGACGCCCCAGCATTTT. The encoded protein is CASSIDFREGTPQHF.

V is TRBV4-3 and J is TRBJ2-1, with no clear D. Trimming cost V 4 bases and J 9 bases, with 7 bases left between them. Germline CDR1 reads LGHNA; CDR2 reads YSLEER. The CDR3 has 11 residues. CDR3 protein: CASSPPIEQFF. The CDR3 DNA reads as TGCGCCAGCAGCCCTCCCATTGAGCAGTTCTTC.